This T cell receptor beta chain was profiled in a study of regulatory T cells in long-lasting Graves disease. On the study more broadly: It was over 5 years of antithyroid drugs, with positive TSH receptor antibodies, that meant persistent Graves' disease. Study-wide findings and caveats: There were preferences for TRBV28, TRBJ1-2 and TRBJ2-5 in persistent disease.

TCR beta libraries were built with iRepertoire HTBI primers and Arm-PCR of CDR3 regions. MiXCR, run by TCRdb on the multiplex PCR reads, gives a single entry per CDR3 protein. This sample has around 460,000 distinct CDR3 sequences, with roughly 23% found just once. Germline-derived CDR1 and CDR2 are DFQATT and SNEGSKA (reference sequence). The V gene lost 0 bases and the J gene lost 5 bases, with 17 bases spanning the gap. The CDR3 contains 16 residues. This clonotype was detected many times. As yet, its antigen is unknown. Time point reported: persistent/refractory GD, antithyroid drugs over 5 years with positive TRAb. Construction of the TCR library relied on RNA isolated from PBMCs. Tubes containing EDTA received about 9.7 milliliters of drawn peripheral blood.

Sequencing used peripheral blood mononuclear cells (PBMCs), obtained when the disease was refractory, from a patient treated with antithyroid drugs. This chain links TRBV20-1 with TRBJ2-1; no firm D call. This TCR was recovered from a female donor with Graves disease. CDR3 amino acids: CSAREGGKGMHNEQFF. In DNA form, the CDR3 reads TGCAGTGCTAGAGAAGGCGGAAAAGGGATGCACAATGAGCAGTTCTTC.